Below, one T cell receptor beta chain is given with its context. Its antigen is undetermined. The data were obtained in a study of cytomegalovirus exposure and HLA in healthy donors. Findings and limits, study-wide: Investigators reported 150 to 200 TCR beta chains as tied to cytomegalovirus. Versus the approximately 700-donor mean, an Asian-associated ancestry cluster reportedly showed fewer N-insertions in a later analysis. Further analysis, carried out later, found HLA-associated TCR beta chains more clonally expanded than equally common other chains.

PCR amplification relied on 60 Vbeta primers (plus 13 Jbeta primers). Here immunoSEQ multiplex PCR was the method, and the copy in TCRdb shows in-frame clones only, minus some. The repertoire holds 150,000 to 200,000 clones, with 70% to 80% as singletons. The sample consisted of PBMCs. The sequence came from a man aged 35 to 55 in good health and CMV-seronegative.

CDR3 residues: CATSRALTGGAYEQYF. The DNA of the CDR3 is TGTGCCACCAGCAGAGCCTTAACAGGGGGCGCCTACGAGCAGTACTTC. V and J are TRBV15 and TRBJ2-7, with 9 bases matching TRBD1. The CDR3 loop spans 16 amino acids. The trim removed 1 base at V and 2 bases at J, leaving 6 bases unmatched. The germline CDR1 and CDR2 sequences are LNHNV and YYDKDF (reference sequence).